This entry describes one TCR beta chain. CDR1 is MNHEY, CDR2 SMNVEV, per germline (reference sequence). The CDR3 covers 16 residues. Trimming cost V 9 bases and J 2 bases, with 22 bases left between them. Treatment given: randomized to nivolumab then ipilimumab (arm A) or the reverse (arm B). This entry is derived from a study of sequential checkpoint blockade in melanoma. For the study at large: Patients were randomized 1:1 to nivolumab-then-ipilimumab or ipilimumab-then-nivolumab first-line.

TCRdb keeps only in-frame clones here, not all; method: immunoSEQ multiplex PCR. The sample gives some 19,000 clones, 60% to 80% of which show up once; about 37% is in the top ten. This receptor was obtained from a human donor with melanoma. The rearrangement uses TRBV27 and TRBJ1-2; D perhaps matches TRBD1 (6 bases). The sequenced sample was CD8+ T cells sorted from blood (inferred from file names), obtained from a patient given nivolumab and ipilimumab in sequence. CDR3 sequence (DNA): TGTGCCAGAATCCCGGGACACTTGACGGGGAACTATGGCTACACCTTC. Its translation is CARIPGHLTGNYGYTF.